The clone carrying this TCR beta chain occurred a few times. What it binds is not known. This specimen comes from a study of T cell repertoires in cytomegalovirus infection. On the study more broadly: Both a matching HLA type and CMV infection were indicated by public TCR beta signatures. Study observations and caveats: The study identified carriers of CMV plus the relevant HLA from cumulative public TCR beta family frequency. Ex vivo, HLA-C-restricted CMV-specific TCR beta clonotypes prevailed over the rest of the response.

V was trimmed by 2 bases and J by 13 bases, leaving 26 bases between them. The CDR3 contains 16 residues. The germline CDR1 and CDR2 sequences are SGHVS and FQNEAQ. TCRdb used MiXCR to reprocess the reads, holding one entry per CDR3 protein. The data contain 40,000 to 60,000 distinct CDR3 sequences, about a fifth of them singletons. The chain is built from TRBV7-8 and TRBJ1-2; maybe TRBD1 (5 bases). This material consisted of CD8+ T cells from cultured PBMCs, taken from culture after CMV antigen stimulation. The receptor comes from a human donor in good health (CMV status not recorded). Some clones in this sample may be carry-over from other donors' samples. The CDR3 DNA reads as TGTGCCAGCAGCTTATGGGGAGTAGGGGATACATGGCTTGGCACCTTC. Translated, it gives CASSLWGVGDTWLGTF.